Below, one TCR beta chain is given with its context. Original data processing: The authors estimated nucleated cell counts from reference gene primer amplification. Here immunoSEQ multiplex PCR was the method, and the copy in TCRdb shows in-frame clones only, minus some. The V and J calls and clone size come from that table; D and trimming were worked out from the DNA. The sample carries roughly 150,000 clones, roughly 84% recorded once. This record belongs to a study of blood T cell repertoires in COVID-19. The overall study: Researchers got acute and convalescent COVID-19 samples from the United States, Italy and Spain. Sources were T cells, B-cell-depleted T cells, or PBMCs; the material itself was cDNA or gDNA.

Trimming left V 5 bases short and J 3 bases short, with 7 bases between. Germline V gene sequence: CDR1 PRHDT, CDR2 FYEKMQ (reference sequence). This CDR3 has 12 residues. The V call is TRBV13, the J call TRBJ1-1; D remains ambiguous. The specimen was peripheral blood. The receptor was derived from a woman between 45 and 60 years old in a cohort sampled during active or convalescent COVID-19. The CDR3: CASSALDTEAFF. DNA of the CDR3: TGTGCCAGCAGCGCGCTGGACACTGAAGCTTTCTTT.